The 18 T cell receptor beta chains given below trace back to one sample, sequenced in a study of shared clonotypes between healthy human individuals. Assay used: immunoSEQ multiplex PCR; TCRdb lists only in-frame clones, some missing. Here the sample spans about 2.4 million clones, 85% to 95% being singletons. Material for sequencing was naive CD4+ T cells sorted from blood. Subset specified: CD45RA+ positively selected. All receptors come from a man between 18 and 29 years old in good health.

CDR3 nucleotide sequence: TGTGCCAGCAGCTCGGCTTACAGAAGTCAAACCTACGAGCAGTACTTC. The encoded protein is CASSSAYRSQTYEQYF. The chain recombines TRBV7-2 with TRBJ2-7; no firm D call. The V gene's germline CDR1 is SGHTA and CDR2 FQGNSA. V was cut by 4 bases and J by 2 bases, with 18 bases left in between. This CDR3 has 16 residues.

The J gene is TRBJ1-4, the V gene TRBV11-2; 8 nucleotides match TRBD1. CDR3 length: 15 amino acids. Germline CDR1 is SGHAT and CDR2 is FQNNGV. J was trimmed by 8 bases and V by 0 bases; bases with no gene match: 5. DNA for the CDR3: TGTGCCAGCAGCTTAGAGGGCAGGGGGCTAGAAAAACTGTTTTTT. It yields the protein CASSLEGRGLEKLFF.

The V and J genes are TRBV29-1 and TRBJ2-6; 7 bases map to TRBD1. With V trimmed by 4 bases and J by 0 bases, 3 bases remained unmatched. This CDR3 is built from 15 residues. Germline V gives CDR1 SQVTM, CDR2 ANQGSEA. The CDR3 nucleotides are TGCAGCGTTGGACAGGGAATCTCTGGGGCCAACGTCCTGACTTTC. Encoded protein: CSVGQGISGANVLTF. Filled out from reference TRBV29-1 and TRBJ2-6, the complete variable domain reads SAVISQKPSRDICQRGTSLTIQCQVDSQVTMMFWYRQQPGQSLTLIATANQGSEATYESGFVIDKFPISRPNLTFSTLTVSNMSPEDSSIYLCSVGQGISGANVLTFGAGSRLTVL.

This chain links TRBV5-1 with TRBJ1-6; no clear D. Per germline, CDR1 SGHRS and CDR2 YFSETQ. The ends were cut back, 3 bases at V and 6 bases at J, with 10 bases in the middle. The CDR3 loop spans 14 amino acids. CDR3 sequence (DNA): TGCGCCAGCAGCTCGGACGGATTTAATTCACCCCTCCACTTT. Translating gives CASSSDGFNSPLHF.

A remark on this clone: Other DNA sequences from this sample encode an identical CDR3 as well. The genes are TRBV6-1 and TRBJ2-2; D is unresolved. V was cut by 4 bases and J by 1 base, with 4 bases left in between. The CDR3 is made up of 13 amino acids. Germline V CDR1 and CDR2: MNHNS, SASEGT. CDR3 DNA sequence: TGTGCCAGCAGTGGCTTGAACACCGGGGAGCTGTTTTTT. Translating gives CASSGLNTGELFF.

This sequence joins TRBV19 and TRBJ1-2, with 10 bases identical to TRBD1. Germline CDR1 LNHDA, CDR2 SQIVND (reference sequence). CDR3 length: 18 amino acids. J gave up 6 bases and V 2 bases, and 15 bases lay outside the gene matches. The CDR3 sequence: CASSIRTGGGRIRDGYTF. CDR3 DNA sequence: TGTGCCAGTAGTATACGGACAGGGGGAGGAAGGATTAGGGATGGCTACACCTTC.

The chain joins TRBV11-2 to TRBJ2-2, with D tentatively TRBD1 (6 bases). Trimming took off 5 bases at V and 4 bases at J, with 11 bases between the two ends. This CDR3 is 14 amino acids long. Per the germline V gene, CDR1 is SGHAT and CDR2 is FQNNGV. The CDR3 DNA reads TGTGCCAGCAGCCCAGGGGCCTCCACCGGGGAGCTGTTTTTT. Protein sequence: CASSPGASTGELFF. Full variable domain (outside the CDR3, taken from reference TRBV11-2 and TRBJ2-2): EAGVAQSPRYKIIEKRQSVAFWCNPISGHATLYWYQQILGQGPKLLIQFQNNGVVDDSQLPKDRFSAERLKGVDSTLKIQPAKLEDSAVYLCASSPGASTGELFFGEGSRLTVL.

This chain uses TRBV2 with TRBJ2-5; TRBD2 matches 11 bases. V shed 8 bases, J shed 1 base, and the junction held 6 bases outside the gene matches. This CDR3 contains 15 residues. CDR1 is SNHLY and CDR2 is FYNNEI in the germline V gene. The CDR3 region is CASAFLAGGQETQYF. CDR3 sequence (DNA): TGTGCCAGCGCCTTTCTAGCGGGGGGCCAAGAGACCCAGTACTTC.

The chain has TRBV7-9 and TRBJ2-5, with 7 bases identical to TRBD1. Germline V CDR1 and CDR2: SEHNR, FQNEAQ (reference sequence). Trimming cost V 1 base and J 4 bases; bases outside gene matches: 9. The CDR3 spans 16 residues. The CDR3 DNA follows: TGTGCCAGCAGCTTAGGAATAGACAGGGTAGGAGAGACCCAGTACTTC. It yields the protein CASSLGIDRVGETQYF.

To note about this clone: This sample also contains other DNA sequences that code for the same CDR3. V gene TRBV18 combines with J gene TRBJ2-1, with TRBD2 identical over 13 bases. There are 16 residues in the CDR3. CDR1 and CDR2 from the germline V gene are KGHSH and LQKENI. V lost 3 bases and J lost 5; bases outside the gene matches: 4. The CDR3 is CASSPRTSGGNNEQFF. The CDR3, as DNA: TGTGCCAGCTCACCCCGGACTAGCGGGGGAAACAATGAGCAGTTCTTC.

The CDR3 spells CASSPLTGGGTGELFF. The CDR3 region has the DNA TGTGCCAGCAGCCCCCTCACAGGGGGCGGGACCGGGGAGCTGTTTTTT. V gene TRBV5-5 combines with J gene TRBJ2-2, with 9 bases fitting TRBD1. This CDR3 comprises 16 residues. V lost 4 bases to trimming and J lost 5 bases; unmatched junction nucleotides: 9. Germline V CDR1 and CDR2: SGHKS, YYEKEE (reference sequence).

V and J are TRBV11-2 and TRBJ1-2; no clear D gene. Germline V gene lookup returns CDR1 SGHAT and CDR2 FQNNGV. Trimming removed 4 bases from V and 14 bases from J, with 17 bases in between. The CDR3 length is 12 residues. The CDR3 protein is CASSSPVYIRTF. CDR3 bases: TGTGCCAGCAGCTCCCCTGTTTATATAAGGACCTTC.

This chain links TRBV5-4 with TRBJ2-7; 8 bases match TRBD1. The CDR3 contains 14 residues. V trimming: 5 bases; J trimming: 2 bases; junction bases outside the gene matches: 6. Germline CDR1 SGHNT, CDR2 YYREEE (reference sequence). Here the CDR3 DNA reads TGTGCCAGCAGGTCGGACAGGGAAACCTACGAGCAGTACTTC. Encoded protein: CASRSDRETYEQYF.

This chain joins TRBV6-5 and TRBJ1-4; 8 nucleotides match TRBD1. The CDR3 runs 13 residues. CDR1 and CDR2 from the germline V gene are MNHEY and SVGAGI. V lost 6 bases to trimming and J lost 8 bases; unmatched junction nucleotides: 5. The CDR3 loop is CASSRTGIEKLFF. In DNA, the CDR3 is TGTGCCAGCAGCCGGACAGGGATCGAAAAACTGTTTTTT.

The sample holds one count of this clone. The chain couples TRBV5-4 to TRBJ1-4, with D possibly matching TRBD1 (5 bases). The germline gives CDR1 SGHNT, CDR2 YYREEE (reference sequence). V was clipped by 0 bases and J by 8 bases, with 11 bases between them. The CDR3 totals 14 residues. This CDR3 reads CASSLGGVEEKLFF. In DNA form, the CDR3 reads TGTGCCAGCAGCTTGGGGGGGGTCGAGGAAAAACTGTTTTTT. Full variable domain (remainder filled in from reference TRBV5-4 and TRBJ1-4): ETGVTQSPTHLIKTRGQQVTLRCSSQSGHNTVSWYQQALGQGPQFIFQYYREEENGRGNFPPRFSGLQFPNYSSELNVNALELDDSALYLCASSLGGVEEKLFFGSGTQLSVL.

In nucleotides, the CDR3 is TGCGCCAGCAGCCATGGGGGTGGGCAGGGTAAGGCTGGCTACACCTTC. Translating it yields CASSHGGGQGKAGYTF. The gene calls are TRBV4-1 and TRBJ1-2, with a tentative D call TRBD1 (5 bases). The germline CDR1 and CDR2 sequences are MGHRA and YSYEKL. Trimming cost V 3 bases and J 7 bases, with 21 bases left between them. The CDR3 extends over 16 amino acids.

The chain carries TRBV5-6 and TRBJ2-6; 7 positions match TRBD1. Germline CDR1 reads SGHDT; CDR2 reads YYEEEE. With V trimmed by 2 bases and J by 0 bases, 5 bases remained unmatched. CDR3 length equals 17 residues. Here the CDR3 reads CASSLRGQFSGANVLTF. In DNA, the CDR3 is TGTGCCAGCAGCTTAAGGGGACAGTTCTCTGGGGCCAACGTCCTGACTTTC.

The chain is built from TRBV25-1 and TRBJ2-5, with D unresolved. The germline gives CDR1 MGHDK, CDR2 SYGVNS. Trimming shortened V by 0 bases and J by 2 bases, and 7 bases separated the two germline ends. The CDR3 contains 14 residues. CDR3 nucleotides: TGTGCCAGCAGTGAATATCCGGTTCAAGAGACCCAGTACTTC. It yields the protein CASSEYPVQETQYF.